This entry features one T cell receptor beta chain sequence. The data are from a study of blood T cell repertoires in COVID-19. Measured with immunoSEQ multiplex PCR; TCRdb has only the in-frame clones, and not every one. The profile covers approximately 270,000 clones, with roughly 87% appearing a single time and around 3.3% taken by the ten largest. Germline V gene data show CDR1 as SGHNT and CDR2 as YYREEE (reference sequence). Trimming removed 0 bases from V and 2 bases from J, with 15 bases in between. This CDR3 is 16 amino acids long. The TCR was taken from a man aged 18 to 30 with active or convalescent COVID-19. Sequenced input: peripheral blood. J is TRBJ2-7 and V is TRBV5-4; D not resolved. The CDR3 DNA is TGTGCCAGCAGCTTGGCCCGTGCCAGCGAAACCTACGAGCAGTACTTC. Translated: CASSLARASETYEQYF.